The TCR beta chain under discussion was sequenced for a study of T cell changes during pregnancy in multiple sclerosis. TCRdb keeps only in-frame clones here, not all; method: immunoSEQ multiplex PCR. The table has about 49,000 clones, 90% seen once. CDR3 length: 17 amino acids. CDR1 and CDR2 from the germline V gene are SEHNR and FQNEAQ (reference sequence). Trimming cost V 5 bases and J 0 bases; bases outside gene matches: 9. The receptor's source is a female donor in good health, enrolled as a control in a pregnancy study. This chain joins TRBV7-9 and TRBJ2-1; 8 bases line up with TRBD1. Here the sequenced sample was peripheral blood, taken after pregnancy. CDR3 residues: CASSRIQGVSSYNEQFF. As DNA, the CDR3 is TGTGCCAGCAGCCGGATACAGGGGGTCAGCTCCTACAATGAGCAGTTCTTC.